One and the same sample provided the 2 T cell receptor beta chains below, sequenced in a study of radiotherapy plus CTLA-4 blockade in lung cancer. Produced via immunoSEQ multiplex PCR; TCRdb's table is partial and in-frame only. The data show 30,000 to 40,000 clones, with roughly three quarters seen just once and less than 4% held by the top ten. The starting material was peripheral blood, obtained from a patient treated with radiotherapy plus ipilimumab. The origin of the receptors is a human donor with non-small cell lung cancer who had stable disease on radiotherapy plus ipilimumab.

The genes are TRBV28 and TRBJ2-7; D gene uncertain. This CDR3 is built from 13 residues. Per the germline V gene, CDR1 is MDHEN and CDR2 is SYDVKM. Trimming stripped 5 bases from V and 3 bases from J, with 11 bases between. The CDR3 DNA reads as TGTGCCAGCAGTCGTTTCGTGGGCTACGAGCAGTACTTC. The encoded protein is CASSRFVGYEQYF.

In its sample, this clone was seen a few times. The V and J genes are TRBV28 and TRBJ2-3; the D gene is possibly TRBD2 (6 bases). The CDR3 totals 15 residues. Germline loops: CDR1 MDHEN, CDR2 SYDVKM. Trimming took 6 bases from V and 2 from J, leaving 15 bases between them. The CDR3 DNA reads as TGTGCCAGCAGGTTTGGGGGAGGTTTCACAGATACGCAGTATTTT. Amino acid sequence: CASRFGGGFTDTQYF.